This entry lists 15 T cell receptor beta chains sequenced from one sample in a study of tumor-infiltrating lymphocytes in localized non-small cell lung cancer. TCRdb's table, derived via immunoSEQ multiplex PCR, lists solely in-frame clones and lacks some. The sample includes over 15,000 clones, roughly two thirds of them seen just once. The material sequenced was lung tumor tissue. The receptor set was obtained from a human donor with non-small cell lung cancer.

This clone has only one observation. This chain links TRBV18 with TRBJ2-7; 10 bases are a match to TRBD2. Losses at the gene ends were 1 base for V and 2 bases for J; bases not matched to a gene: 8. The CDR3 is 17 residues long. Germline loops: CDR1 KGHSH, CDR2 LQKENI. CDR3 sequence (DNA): TGTGCCAGCTCACCACAGGGGGCGACTAGCGGGCCCTACGAGCAGTACTTC. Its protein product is CASSPQGATSGPYEQYF.

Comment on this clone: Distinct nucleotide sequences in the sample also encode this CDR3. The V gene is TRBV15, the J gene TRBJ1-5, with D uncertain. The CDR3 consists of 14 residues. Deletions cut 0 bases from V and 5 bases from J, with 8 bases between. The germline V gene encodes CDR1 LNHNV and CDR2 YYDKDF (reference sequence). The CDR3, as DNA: TGTGCCACCAGCAGAGATCGCCCGGATCAGCCCCAGCATTTT. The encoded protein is CATSRDRPDQPQHF. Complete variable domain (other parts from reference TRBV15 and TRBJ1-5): DAMVIQNPRYQVTQFGKPVTLSCSQTLNHNVMYWYQQKSSQAPKLLFHYYDKDFNNEADTPDNFQSRRPNTSFCFLDIRSPGLGDTAMYLCATSRDRPDQPQHFGDGTRLSIL.

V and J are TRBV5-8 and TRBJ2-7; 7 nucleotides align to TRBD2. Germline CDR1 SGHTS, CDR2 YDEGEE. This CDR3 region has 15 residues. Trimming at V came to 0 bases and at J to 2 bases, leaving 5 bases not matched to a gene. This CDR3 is CASSLVGGSAYEQYF. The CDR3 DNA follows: TGTGCCAGCAGCTTGGTTGGCGGGAGTGCCTACGAGCAGTACTTC.

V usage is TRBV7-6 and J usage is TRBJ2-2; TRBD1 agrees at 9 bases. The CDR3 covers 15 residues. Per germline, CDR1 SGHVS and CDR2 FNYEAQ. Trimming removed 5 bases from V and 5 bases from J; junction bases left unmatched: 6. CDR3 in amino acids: CASSLGQGKTGELFF. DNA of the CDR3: TGTGCCAGCAGCCTGGGACAGGGAAAGACCGGGGAGCTGTTTTTT. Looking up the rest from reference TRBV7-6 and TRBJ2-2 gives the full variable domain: GAGVSQSPRYKVTKRGQDVALRCDPISGHVSLYWYRQALGQGPEFLTYFNYEAQQDKSGLPNDRFSAERPEGSISTLTIQRTEQRDSAMYRCASSLGQGKTGELFFGEGSRLTVL.

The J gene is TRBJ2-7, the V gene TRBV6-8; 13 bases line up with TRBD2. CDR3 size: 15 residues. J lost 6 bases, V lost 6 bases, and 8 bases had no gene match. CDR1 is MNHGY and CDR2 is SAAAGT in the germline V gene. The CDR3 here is CASSHGLAGVGEQYF. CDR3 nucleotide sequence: TGTGCCAGCAGCCACGGACTAGCGGGAGTCGGCGAGCAGTACTTC.

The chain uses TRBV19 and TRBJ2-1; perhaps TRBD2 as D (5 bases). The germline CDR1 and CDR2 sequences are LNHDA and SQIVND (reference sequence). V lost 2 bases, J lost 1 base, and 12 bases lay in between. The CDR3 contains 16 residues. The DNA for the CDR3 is TGTGCCAGTAGTATAAGTGTCGGGGTTTCCTACAATGAGCAGTTCTTC. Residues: CASSISVGVSYNEQFF.

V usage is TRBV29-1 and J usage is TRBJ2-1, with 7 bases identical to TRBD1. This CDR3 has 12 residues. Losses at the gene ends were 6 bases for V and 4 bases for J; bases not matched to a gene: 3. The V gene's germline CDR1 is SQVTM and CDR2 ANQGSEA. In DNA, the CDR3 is TGCAGCGTCGGGACAGAATACAATGAGCAGTTCTTC. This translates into CSVGTEYNEQFF.

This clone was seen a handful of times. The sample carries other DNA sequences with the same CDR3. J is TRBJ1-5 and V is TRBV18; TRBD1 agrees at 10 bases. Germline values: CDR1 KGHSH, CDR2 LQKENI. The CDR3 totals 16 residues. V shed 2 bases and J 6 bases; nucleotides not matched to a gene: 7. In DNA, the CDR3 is TGTGCCAGCTCACCATCGACAGGGGGCTCTAGTCAGCCCCAGCATTTT. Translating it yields CASSPSTGGSSQPQHF.

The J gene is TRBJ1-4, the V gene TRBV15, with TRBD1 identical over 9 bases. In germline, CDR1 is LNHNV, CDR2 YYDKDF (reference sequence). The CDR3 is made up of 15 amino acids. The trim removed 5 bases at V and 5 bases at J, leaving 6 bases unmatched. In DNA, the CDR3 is TGTGCCACCAGCTTATGGACAGGGGAAAATGAAAAACTGTTTTTT. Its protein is CATSLWTGENEKLFF.

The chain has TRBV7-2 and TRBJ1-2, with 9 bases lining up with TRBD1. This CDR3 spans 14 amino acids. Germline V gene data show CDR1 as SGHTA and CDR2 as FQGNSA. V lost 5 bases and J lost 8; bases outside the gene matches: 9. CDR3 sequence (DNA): TGTGCCAGCAGCGCCTTACAGGGGGCTACGGGCTACACCTTC. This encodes CASSALQGATGYTF.

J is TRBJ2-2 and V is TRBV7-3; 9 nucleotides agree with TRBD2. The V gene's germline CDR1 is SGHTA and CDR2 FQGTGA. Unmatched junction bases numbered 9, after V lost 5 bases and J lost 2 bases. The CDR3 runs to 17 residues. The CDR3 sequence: CASSTNPAGGNTGELFF. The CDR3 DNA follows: TGTGCCAGCAGCACCAACCCAGCGGGAGGAAACACCGGGGAGCTGTTTTTT.

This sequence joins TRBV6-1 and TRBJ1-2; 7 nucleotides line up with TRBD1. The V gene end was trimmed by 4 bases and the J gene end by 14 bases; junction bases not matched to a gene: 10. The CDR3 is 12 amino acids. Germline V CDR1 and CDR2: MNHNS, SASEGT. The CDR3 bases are TGTGCCAGCAGTGGACAGGGTAGCGGGCGGACCTTC. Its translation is CASSGQGSGRTF.

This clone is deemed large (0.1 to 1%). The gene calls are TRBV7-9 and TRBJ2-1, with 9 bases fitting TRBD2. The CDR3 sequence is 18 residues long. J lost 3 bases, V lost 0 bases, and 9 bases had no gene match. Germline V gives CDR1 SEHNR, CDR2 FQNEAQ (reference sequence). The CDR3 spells CASSLAGLANGVYNEQFF. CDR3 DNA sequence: TGTGCCAGCAGCTTAGCGGGACTAGCCAACGGGGTCTACAATGAGCAGTTCTTC.

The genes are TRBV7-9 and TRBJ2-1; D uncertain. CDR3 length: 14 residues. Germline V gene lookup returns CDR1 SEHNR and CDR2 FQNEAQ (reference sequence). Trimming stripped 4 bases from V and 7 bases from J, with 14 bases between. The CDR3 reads CASSSFDSGNEQFF. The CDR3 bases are TGTGCCAGCAGCTCCTTCGATTCTGGGAATGAGCAGTTCTTC.

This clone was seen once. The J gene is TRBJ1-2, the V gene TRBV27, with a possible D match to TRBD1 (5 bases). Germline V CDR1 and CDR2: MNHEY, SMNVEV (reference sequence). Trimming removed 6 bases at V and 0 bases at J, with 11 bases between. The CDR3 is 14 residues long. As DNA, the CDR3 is TGTGCCAGCAGACCCGGGACGGCTAACTATGGCTACACCTTC. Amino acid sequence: CASRPGTANYGYTF.